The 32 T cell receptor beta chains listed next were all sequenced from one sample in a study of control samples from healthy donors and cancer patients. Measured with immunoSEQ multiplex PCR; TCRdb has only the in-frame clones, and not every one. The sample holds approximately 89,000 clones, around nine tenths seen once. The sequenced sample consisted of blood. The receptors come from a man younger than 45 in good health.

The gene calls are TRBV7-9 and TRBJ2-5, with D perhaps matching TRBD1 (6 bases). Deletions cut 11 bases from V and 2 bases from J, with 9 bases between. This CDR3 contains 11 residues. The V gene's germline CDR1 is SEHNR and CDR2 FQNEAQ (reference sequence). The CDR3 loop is CALGGQETQYF. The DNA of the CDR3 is TGTGCCTTAGGGGGACAAGAGACCCAGTACTTC. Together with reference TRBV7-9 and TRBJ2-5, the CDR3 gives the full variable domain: DTGVSQNPRHKITKRGQNVTFRCDPISEHNRLYWYRQTLGQGPEFLTYFQNEAQLEKSRLLSDRFSAERPKGSFSTLEIQRTEQGDSAMYLCALGGQETQYFGPGTRLLVL.

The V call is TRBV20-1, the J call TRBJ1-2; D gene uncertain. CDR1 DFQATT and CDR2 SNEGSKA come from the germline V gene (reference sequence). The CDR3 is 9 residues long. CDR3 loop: CSLDYGYTF. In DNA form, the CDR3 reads TGCAGCCTAGACTATGGCTACACCTTC.

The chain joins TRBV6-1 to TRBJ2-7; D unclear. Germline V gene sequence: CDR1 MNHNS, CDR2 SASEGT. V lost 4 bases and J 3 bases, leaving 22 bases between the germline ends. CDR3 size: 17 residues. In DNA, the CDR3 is TGTGCCAGCAGTGCCCACCAAAAGGGTAACGGGCTCTACGAGCAGTACTTC. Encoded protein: CASSAHQKGNGLYEQYF.

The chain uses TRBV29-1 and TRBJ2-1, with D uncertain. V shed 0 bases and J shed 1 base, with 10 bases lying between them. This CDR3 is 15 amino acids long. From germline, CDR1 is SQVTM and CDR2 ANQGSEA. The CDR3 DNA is TGCAGCGTTGAAGAACGGCTTGAATCCTACAATGAGCAGTTCTTC. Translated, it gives CSVEERLESYNEQFF.

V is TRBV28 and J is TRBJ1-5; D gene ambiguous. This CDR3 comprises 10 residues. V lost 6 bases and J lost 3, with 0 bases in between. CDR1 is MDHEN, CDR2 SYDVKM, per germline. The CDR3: CASSNQPQHF. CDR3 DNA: TGTGCCAGCAGCAATCAGCCCCAGCATTTT.

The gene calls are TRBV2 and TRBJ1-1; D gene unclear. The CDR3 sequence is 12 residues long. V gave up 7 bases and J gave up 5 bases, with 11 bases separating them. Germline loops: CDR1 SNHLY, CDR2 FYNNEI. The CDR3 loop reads CASTGGFTEAFF. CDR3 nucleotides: TGTGCCAGCACCGGAGGGTTTACTGAAGCTTTCTTT.

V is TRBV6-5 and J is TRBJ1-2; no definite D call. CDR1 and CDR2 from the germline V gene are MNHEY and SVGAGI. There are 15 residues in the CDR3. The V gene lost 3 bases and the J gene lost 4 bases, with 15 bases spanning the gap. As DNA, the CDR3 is TGTGCCAGCAGTTATCGGCCTAAAGTTGGCTATGGCTACACCTTC. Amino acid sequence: CASSYRPKVGYGYTF.

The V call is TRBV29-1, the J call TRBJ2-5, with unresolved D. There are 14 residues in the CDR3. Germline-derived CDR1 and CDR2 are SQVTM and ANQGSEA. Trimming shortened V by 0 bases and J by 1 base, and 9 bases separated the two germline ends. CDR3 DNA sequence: TGCAGCGTTGAAGATCTGGAGATCCAAGAGACCCAGTACTTC. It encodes CSVEDLEIQETQYF. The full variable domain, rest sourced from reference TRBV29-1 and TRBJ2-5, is SAVISQKPSRDICQRGTSLTIQCQVDSQVTMMFWYRQQPGQSLTLIATANQGSEATYESGFVIDKFPISRPNLTFSTLTVSNMSPEDSSIYLCSVEDLEIQETQYFGPGTRLLVL.

This chain's CDR3 is CAIFGANTGELFF. CDR3 in DNA: TGTGCCATCTTCGGTGCGAACACCGGGGAGCTGTTTTTT. This rearrangement joins TRBV6-5 to TRBJ2-2; unclear D gene. V lost 10 bases and J lost 0, with 9 bases in between. This CDR3 comprises 13 residues. CDR1 and CDR2 from the germline V gene are MNHEY and SVGAGI.

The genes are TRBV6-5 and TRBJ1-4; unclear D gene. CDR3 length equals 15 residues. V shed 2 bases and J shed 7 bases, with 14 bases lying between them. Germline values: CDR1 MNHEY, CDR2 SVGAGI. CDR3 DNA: TGTGCCAGCAGTTACCAGCGGGGTCGAGGTGAAAAACTGTTTTTT. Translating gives CASSYQRGRGEKLFF.

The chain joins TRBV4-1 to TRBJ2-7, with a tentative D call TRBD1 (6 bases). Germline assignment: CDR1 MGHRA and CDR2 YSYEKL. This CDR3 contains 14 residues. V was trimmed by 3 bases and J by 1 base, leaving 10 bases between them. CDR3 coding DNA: TGCGCCAGCAGCCATCCCGGGACATCCTACGAGCAGTACTTC. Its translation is CASSHPGTSYEQYF.

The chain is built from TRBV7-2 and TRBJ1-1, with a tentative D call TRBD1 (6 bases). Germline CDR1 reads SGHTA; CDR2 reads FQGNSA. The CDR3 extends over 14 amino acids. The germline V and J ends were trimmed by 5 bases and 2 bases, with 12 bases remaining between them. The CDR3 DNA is TGTGCCAGCAGCGTACAGGGATTCAACACTGAAGCTTTCTTT. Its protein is CASSVQGFNTEAFF.

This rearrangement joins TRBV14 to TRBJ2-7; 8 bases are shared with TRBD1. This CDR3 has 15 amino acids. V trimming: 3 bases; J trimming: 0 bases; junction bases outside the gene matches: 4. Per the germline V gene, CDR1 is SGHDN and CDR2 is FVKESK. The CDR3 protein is CASSQYRGNSYEQYF. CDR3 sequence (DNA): TGTGCCAGCAGCCAGTACAGGGGGAACTCCTACGAGCAGTACTTC. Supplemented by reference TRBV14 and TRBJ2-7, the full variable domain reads EAGVTQFPSHSVIEKGQTVTLRCDPISGHDNLYWYRRVMGKEIKFLLHFVKESKQDESGMPNNRFLAERTGGTYSTLKVQPAELEDSGVYFCASSQYRGNSYEQYFGPGTRLTVT.

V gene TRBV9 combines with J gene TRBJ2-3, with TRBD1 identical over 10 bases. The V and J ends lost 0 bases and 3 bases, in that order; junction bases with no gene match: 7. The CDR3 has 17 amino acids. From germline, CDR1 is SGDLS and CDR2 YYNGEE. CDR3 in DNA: TGTGCCAGCAGCGTAGTCGGCCCGGGACAGGGGACAGATACGCAGTATTTT. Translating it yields CASSVVGPGQGTDTQYF.

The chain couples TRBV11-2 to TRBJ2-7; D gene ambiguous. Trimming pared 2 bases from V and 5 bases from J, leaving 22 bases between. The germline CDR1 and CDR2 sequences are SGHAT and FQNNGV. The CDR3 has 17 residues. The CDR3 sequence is CASSLFYPCLLVHEQYV. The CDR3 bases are TGTGCCAGCAGCTTATTTTATCCGTGTCTTTTAGTCCACGAGCAGTACGTC.

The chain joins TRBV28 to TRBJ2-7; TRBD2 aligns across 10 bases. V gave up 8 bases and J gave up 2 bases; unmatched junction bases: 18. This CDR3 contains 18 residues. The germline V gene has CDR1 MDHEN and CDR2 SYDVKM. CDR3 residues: CASRRALRGSGGTYEQYF. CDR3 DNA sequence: TGTGCCAGCCGCCGGGCCTTGAGGGGTAGCGGGGGGACCTACGAGCAGTACTTC. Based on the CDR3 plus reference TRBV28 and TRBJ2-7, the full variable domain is DVKVTQSSRYLVKRTGEKVFLECVQDMDHENMFWYRQDPGLGLRLIYFSYDVKMKEKGDIPEGYSVSREKKERFSLILESASTNQTSMYLCASRRALRGSGGTYEQYFGPGTRLTVT.

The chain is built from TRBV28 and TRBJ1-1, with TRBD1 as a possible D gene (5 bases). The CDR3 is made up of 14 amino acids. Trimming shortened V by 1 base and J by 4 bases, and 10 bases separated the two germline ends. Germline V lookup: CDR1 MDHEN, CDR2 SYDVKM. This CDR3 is CASSLSVGGTEAFF. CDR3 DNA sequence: TGTGCCAGCAGTTTATCAGTCGGGGGCACTGAAGCTTTCTTT. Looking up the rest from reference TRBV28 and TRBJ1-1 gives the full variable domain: DVKVTQSSRYLVKRTGEKVFLECVQDMDHENMFWYRQDPGLGLRLIYFSYDVKMKEKGDIPEGYSVSREKKERFSLILESASTNQTSMYLCASSLSVGGTEAFFGQGTRLTVV.

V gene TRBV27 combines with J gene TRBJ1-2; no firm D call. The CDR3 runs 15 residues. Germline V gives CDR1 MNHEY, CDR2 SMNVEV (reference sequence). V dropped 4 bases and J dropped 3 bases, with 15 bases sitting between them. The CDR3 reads CASSSFEGVHYGYTF. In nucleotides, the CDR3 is TGTGCCAGCAGTTCCTTTGAGGGCGTCCACTATGGCTACACCTTC.

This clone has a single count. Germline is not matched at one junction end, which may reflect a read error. The CDR3 protein is CSVGGAGGEKYF. CDR3 in DNA: TGCAGCGTTGGGGGGGCCGGGGGCGAGAAGTACTTC. V is TRBV29-1 and J is TRBJ2-7; perhaps D is TRBD1 or TRBD2 (6 bases each). The germline CDR1 and CDR2 sequences are SQVTM and ANQGSEA. CDR3 length equals 12 residues.

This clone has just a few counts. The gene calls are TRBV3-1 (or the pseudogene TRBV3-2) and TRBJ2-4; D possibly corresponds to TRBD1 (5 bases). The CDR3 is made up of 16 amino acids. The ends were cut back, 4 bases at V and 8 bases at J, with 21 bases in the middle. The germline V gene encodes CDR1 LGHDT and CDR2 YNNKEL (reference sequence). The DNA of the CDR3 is TGTGCCAGCAGCCCTCCTTTTTTAGGGGCTCGGCACATTCAGTACTTC. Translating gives CASSPPFLGARHIQYF.

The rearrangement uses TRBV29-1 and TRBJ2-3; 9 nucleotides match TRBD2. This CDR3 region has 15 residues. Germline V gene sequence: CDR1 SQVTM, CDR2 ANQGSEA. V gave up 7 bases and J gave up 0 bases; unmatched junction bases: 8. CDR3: CSAYEAGGSTDTQYF. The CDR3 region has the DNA TGCAGCGCCTACGAAGCGGGGGGTAGCACAGATACGCAGTATTTT.

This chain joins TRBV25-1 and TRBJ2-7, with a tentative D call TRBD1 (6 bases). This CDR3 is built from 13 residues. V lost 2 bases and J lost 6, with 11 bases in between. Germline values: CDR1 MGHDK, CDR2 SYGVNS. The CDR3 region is CASSEDRRGEQYF. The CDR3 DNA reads TGTGCCAGCAGTGAAGACAGGCGCGGCGAGCAGTACTTC.

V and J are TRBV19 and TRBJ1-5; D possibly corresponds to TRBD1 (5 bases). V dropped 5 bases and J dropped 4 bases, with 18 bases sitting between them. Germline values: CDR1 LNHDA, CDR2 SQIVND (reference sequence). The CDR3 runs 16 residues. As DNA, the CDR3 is TGTGCCAGTAGTTTACCGGGGCAAGGGGATAATCAGCCCCAGCATTTT. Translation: CASSLPGQGDNQPQHF.

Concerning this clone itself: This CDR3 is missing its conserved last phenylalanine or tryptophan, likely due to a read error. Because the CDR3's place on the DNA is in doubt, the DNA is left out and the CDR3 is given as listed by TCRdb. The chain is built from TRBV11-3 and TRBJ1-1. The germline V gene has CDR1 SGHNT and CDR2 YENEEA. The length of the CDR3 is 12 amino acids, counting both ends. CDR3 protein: CASSPTWAKHGG.

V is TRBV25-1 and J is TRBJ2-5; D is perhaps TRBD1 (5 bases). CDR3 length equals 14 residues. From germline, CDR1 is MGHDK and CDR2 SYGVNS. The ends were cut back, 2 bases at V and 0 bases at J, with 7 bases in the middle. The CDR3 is CASSEPGNQETQYF. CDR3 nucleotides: TGTGCCAGCAGTGAACCAGGGAACCAAGAGACCCAGTACTTC.

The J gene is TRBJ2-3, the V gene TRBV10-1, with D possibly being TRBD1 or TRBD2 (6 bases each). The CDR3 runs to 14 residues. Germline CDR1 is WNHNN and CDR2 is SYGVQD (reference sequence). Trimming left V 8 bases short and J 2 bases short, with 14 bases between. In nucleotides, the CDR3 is TGCGCCAGCGCTGCAAGGGGGGTCACAGATACGCAGTATTTT. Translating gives CASAARGVTDTQYF.

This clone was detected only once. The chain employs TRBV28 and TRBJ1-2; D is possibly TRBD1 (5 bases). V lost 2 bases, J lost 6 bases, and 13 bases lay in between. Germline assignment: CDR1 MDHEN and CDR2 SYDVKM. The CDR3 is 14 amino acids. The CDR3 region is CASSLMGDPHGYTF. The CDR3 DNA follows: TGTGCCAGCAGTTTAATGGGGGATCCCCATGGCTACACCTTC.

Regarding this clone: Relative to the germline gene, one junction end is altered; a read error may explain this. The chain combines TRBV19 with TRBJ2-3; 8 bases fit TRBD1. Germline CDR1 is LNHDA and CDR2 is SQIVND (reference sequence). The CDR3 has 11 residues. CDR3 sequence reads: CASSSWDRLEF. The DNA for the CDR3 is TGTGCCAGTAGTAGCTGGGACAGGCTGGAGTTT.

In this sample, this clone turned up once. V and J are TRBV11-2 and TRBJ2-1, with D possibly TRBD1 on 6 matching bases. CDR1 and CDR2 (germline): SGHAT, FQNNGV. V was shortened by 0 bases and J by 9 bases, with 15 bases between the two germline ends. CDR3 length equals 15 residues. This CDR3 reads CASSLEPGAWSEQFF. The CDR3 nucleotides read TGTGCCAGCAGCTTAGAACCAGGGGCATGGAGTGAGCAGTTCTTC.

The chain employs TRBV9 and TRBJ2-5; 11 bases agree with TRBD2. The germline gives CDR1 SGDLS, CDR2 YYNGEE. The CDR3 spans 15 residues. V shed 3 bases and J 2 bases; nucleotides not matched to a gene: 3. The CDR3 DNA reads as TGTGCCAGCAGCGCCGGACTAGCGGGTCAAGAGACCCAGTACTTC. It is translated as CASSAGLAGQETQYF.

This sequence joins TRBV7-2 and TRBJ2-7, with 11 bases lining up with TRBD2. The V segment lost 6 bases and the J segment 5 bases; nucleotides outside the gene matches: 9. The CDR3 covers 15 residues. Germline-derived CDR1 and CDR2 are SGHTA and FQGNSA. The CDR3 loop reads CASRSTTSGGHEQYF. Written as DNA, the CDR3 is TGTGCCAGCAGATCTACTACTAGCGGGGGCCACGAGCAGTACTTC.

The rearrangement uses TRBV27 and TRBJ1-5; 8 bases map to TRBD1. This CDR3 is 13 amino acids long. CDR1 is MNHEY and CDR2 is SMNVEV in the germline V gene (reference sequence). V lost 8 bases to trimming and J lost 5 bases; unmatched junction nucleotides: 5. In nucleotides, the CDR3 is TGTGCCAGCGGACAGGGCCGGCATCAGCCCCAGCATTTT. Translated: CASGQGRHQPQHF.